This TCR beta chain derives from a study of blood T cell repertoires in COVID-19 (dated by TCRdb to about 2020). At the level of the whole study: Collaborator samples came from the United States, Italy and Spain and covered acute and convalescent phases of COVID-19. The prospective study material was composed of cDNA or gDNA derived from T cells, B-cell-depleted T cells, or PBMCs. Deeply sampled blood TCRbeta repertoires from subjects exposed to, actively infected with, or recovered from COVID-19 were included in the dataset. The repertoires were released in a freely available public database meant as a resource for research on the immune response to SARS-CoV-2. The samples were drawn from two sources: the first 160 participants of the ongoing ImmuneRACE study, and approximately 1,300 subjects contributed by 6 global collaborators. Sample metadata almost always included a de-identified subject ID, COVID-19 status, age in years and sex. Where HLA class I and class II types were available, the types were taken from metadata supplied by the sample provider, not from assay-based typing.

Findings and caveats that apply to the study as a whole: How much clinical and demographic metadata was included differed by source and by participant, and the metadata was provided uncurated.

Reading the germline V gene gives CDR1 MGHDK and CDR2 SYGVNS. Between the V and J ends, shortened by 3 bases and 5 bases respectively, the junction contains 13 bases. Including cysteine and phenylalanine, the CDR3 has 15 amino acids. Only the CDR3 DNA is retained, 45 bases long and in frame from the first base. Points on this clone: The specificity of this receptor is unknown. Qualities for individual bases were not recorded, and no much larger clone is one base off.

Participants in the prospective study were enrolled through a virtual design, were aged about 18 to 100 years, and lived in some 24 United States geographic areas. Cohort assignment in the prospective study relied on participant-reported clinical history from a screening survey and a study questionnaire. Recovered participants in ImmuneRACE Cohort 3 were defined as having two consecutive negative NP/OP PCR tests, clearance from a healthcare professional, or resolution of symptoms. In the prospective study, whole blood, serum and a nasopharyngeal or oropharyngeal swab were collected from each participant by mobile phlebotomists. Participants in the prospective study had the option to provide additional blood draws and questionnaires over a roughly two-month period. Before DNA extraction, blood samples from the prospective study were shipped at room temperature or frozen. TCRbeta CDR3 regions were amplified from genomic DNA by means of the immunoSEQ Assay, a bias-controlled multiplex PCR. On the study's bioinformatics: The number of nucleated cells in each sample was estimated from the amplification of reference gene primers within the assay. Sequence reads were collapsed and filtered to measure the absolute abundance of every unique TCRbeta CDR3 rearrangement. For each sample, productive Simpson clonality was calculated as the square root of Simpson's diversity index across productive rearrangements. TCRdb took over this immuneACCESS table, retaining in-frame rearrangements with V and J assigned. Such tables are incomplete; in checked studies, under half of the missing clones stem from an unresolved V gene, and the remainder is unexplained. V, J and clone size reflect that table, while D and trimming were determined from the DNA. Within this sample are some 490,000 clones, with 75% to 90% of them counted one time only. The ten most abundant clones make up 7% to 10% of the sample.

The V gene is TRBV25-1 and the J gene is TRBJ1-4; the D gene is unclear. Sequenced input: PBMCs or T cells enriched from blood (not recorded which). The TCR originated in a woman aged 60 to 75 who had recovered from COVID-19. This receptor carries the CDR3 CASSDPGRSNEKLFF. The DNA sequence is given as TGTGCCAGCAGTGATCCCGGGAGGTCAAATGAAAAACTGTTTTTT.